Sequencing of this TCR beta chain was carried out in a study of cytomegalovirus exposure and HLA in healthy donors. Across the whole study: Genotyping of under 500 donors showed that around 85% belonged to the Caucasian-associated ancestry cluster. Overall study results and limits: Most of the TCR beta V segments (in an earlier analysis) were productive either about 87% or about 30% of the time. Most subjects had HLA-A and HLA-B alleles reportedly predicted accurately by TCR beta sequences. HLA restriction was apparent for most CMV-associated TCR beta chains in a later analysis.

PCR involved 60 Vbeta and 13 Jbeta primers. TCRdb keeps only in-frame clones here, not all; method: immunoSEQ multiplex PCR. Among about 120,000 clones listed, 81% were seen once. On this clone: Its antigen remains unidentified.

Germline V gives CDR1 SEHNR, CDR2 FQNEAQ (reference sequence). The CDR3 totals 15 residues. V lost 5 bases to trimming and J lost 7 bases; unmatched junction nucleotides: 11. The chain employs TRBV7-9 and TRBJ1-1, with 9 bases matching TRBD1. The receptor was derived from a woman in her forties in good health and CMV-seronegative. The specimen was PBMCs. The CDR3 DNA sequence: TGTGCCAGCAGCATCCCCCGGGACAGGGACATTGAAGCTTTCTTT. It encodes CASSIPRDRDIEAFF.